These T cell receptor beta chains were read from a single sample in a study of blood T cell repertoires in COVID-19. This table comes from immunoSEQ multiplex PCR, and its TCRdb copy is limited to in-frame clones, with some not included. This table holds 400,000 or so clones, about 88% found once. What was sequenced was peripheral blood. Every receptor here comes from a woman between 40 and 50 years old with COVID-19, enrolled during active disease. The CDR3 runs from the conserved cysteine through the conserved F or W. The size entry is marked missing in some rows and otherwise reads once, few, many or a size class.

TRBJ2-1,TRBV7-3,NA,CASSLGLGTGDSGNEQFF
TRBJ1-1,TRBV25-1,NA,CASSDYRMNTEAFF
TRBJ1-3,TRBV27,few,CASSLSQGSGNTIYF
TRBJ2-2,TRBV5-1,NA,CASSPMPSGSRTGELFF
TRBJ2-5,TRBV7-2,NA,CASSLTKSSGLLRETQYF
TRBJ2-1,TRBV12-3/TRBV12-4,once,CASSFRGGDEQFF
TRBJ2-1,TRBV7-3,NA,CASSSGLANEQFF
TRBJ1-1,TRBV27,once,CASSRGREFVEAFF
TRBJ1-2,TRBV12-3/TRBV12-4,NA,CASSSSGYYGYTF
TRBJ2-3,TRBV5-4,NA,CASSLLTDTQYF
TRBJ2-1,TRBV27,NA,CASSLGASGSLIEQFF
TRBJ1-1,TRBV10-3,NA,CAISGEGYAFF
TRBJ1-1,TRBV12-5,NA,CASGLSTGGDTEAFF
TRBJ2-7,TRBV19,NA,CASSLLGGTGTYEQYF
TRBJ1-1,TRBV15,NA,CATSRVAGDWTEAFF
TRBJ1-5,TRBV27,NA,CASSGTSGGNWAQHF
TRBJ1-2,TRBV11-2,few,CASSFSPGQGTAF
TRBJ2-3,TRBV19,few,CASFGERRDTQYF
TRBJ2-7,TRBV5-4,NA,CASSQGWGVVYEQYF
TRBJ2-7,TRBV19,NA,CASGGLARHEQYF
TRBJ1-1,TRBV11-3,NA,CASSQTGNTEAFF
TRBJ2-3,TRBV19,NA,CASKTSGGADTQYF
TRBJ1-5,TRBV2,NA,CASAGREQGVQPQHF
TRBJ1-1,TRBV6-5,few,CASSNDRAEAFF
TRBJ2-5,TRBV4-1,NA,CASSQDGVTGGETQYF
TRBJ1-1,TRBV12-3/TRBV12-4,NA,CASRPQGSTEAFF
TRBJ2-3,TRBV28,NA,CASSSRFGARDTQYF
TRBJ1-2,TRBV7-9,NA,CASSSDTYGYTF
TRBJ1-1,TRBV9,NA,CASSVGGRGLTEAFF
TRBJ1-2,TRBV19,NA,CASSIVLQGNGYTF
TRBJ2-5,TRBV9,NA,CASSVRGQTETQYF